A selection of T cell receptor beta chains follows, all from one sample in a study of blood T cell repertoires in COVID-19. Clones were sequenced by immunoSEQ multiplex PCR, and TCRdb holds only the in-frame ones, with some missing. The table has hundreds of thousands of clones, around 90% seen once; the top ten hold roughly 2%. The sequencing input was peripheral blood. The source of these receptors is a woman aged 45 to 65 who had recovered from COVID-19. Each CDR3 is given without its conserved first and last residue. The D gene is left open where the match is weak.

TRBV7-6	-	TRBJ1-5	ASSLAIGGNQPQH
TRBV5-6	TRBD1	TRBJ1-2	ASSPPGTAYGYT
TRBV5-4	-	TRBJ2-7	ASSSLANYEQY
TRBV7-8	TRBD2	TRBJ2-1	ASSLVLAGGISRYNEQF
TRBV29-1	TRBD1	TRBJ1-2	SGAGGSGNYGYT
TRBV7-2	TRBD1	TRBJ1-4	ASSLGHRGVGEKLF
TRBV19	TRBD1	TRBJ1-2	ATSRGRDYGYT
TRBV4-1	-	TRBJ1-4	ASSQFRAVEKLF
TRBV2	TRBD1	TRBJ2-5	ASSETPGQGGSLD
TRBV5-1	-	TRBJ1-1	ASSLGTALNTEAF
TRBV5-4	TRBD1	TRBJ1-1	ASSFGTANTEAF
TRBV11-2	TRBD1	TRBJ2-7	ASSQTGGSSYEQY
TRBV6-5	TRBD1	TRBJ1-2	ASSYSTGGLWGYT
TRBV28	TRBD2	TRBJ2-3	ASSPGTSGYDTQY
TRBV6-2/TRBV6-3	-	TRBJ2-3	ASSYVLSTDTQY
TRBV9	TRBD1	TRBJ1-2	ASSVVPSDRGIGDGYT
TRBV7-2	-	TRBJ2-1	ASSFLDEQF
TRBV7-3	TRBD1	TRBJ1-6	ASSLTGSSPLH
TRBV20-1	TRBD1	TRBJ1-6	SASGRGSSYNSPLH
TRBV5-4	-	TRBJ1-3	ASSFNGNTIY
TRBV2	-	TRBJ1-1	ASSRVRGRETEAF
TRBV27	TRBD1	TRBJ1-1	ASRFQGEATEAF
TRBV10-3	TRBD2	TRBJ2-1	AISESGGGNEQF
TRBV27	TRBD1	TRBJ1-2	ASSWGQSNYGYT
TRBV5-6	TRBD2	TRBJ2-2	ASSPGLAGGPNTGELF
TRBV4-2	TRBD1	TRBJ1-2	ASSPSVGQKHYGYT
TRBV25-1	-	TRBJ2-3	ASSELYTQY
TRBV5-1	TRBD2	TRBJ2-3	ASSPPTVSGGRTDTQY
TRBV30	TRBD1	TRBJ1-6	AWSADRDNSPLH
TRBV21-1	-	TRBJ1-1	ASSKVGKPLNTEAF
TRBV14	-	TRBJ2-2	ASKQDIGDTGELF
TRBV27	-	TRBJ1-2	ASSSGDSGVNGYT
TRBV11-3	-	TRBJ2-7	ASSLSGQHYEQY
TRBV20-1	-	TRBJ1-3	SASGSPSGNTIY
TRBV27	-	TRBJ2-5	ASSLWGQGETQY
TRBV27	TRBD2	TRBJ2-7	ASSPGLAGISSYEQY
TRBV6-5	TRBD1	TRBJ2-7	ASSWDRGTHEQY
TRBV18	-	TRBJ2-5	ASSPPMGRETQY
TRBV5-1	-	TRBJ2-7	ASGGTDLYEQY
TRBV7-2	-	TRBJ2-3	ASSPQGLRGADTQY
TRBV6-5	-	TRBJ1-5	ASSFGVGTQPQH
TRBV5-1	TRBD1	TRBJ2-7	ASSDRQGSSYEQY
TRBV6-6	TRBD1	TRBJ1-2	ASSYQGDYGYT
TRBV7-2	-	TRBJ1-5	ASSLMLRSNQPQH
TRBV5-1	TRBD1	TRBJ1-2	ASSPRDRVNGYT
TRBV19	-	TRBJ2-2	ASSPREITGELF
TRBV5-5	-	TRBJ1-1	ASSLLQVMNTEAF
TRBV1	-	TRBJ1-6	TSSWTGDNSPLH
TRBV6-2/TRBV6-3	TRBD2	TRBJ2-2	ASSYYGTSGKYTGELF